A selection of T cell receptor beta chains follows, all from one sample in a study of technical replicates of blood from several donors. Some clones are missing from TCRdb's copy, which holds only in-frame ones; the method was immunoSEQ multiplex PCR. Altogether over 70,000 clones are present, around 97% being singletons, with the ten largest covering roughly 0.2%. The sequencing sample was made of T cells isolated from PBMCs. The source of these receptors is a human donor in good health. The CDR3 runs from the conserved cysteine through the conserved F or W. Each record gives: clone size, V gene, J gene, CDR3 protein. Only part of the rows carry a size: once, few, many, or a class if the clone is expanded.

clone size: NA
V gene: TRBV23-1
J gene: TRBJ2-7
CDR3 protein: CASSPSRAVYYEQYF

clone size: NA
V gene: TRBV4-1
J gene: TRBJ2-7
CDR3 protein: CASSLASGRYYEQYF

clone size: NA
V gene: TRBV11-2
J gene: TRBJ2-7
CDR3 protein: CASSLEGQGFAYEQYF

clone size: NA
V gene: TRBV2
J gene: TRBJ2-1
CDR3 protein: CASRAGQGGYNEQFF

clone size: once
V gene: TRBV7-9
J gene: TRBJ2-7
CDR3 protein: CASSRERSYEQYF

clone size: once
V gene: TRBV4-1
J gene: TRBJ1-5
CDR3 protein: CASSQVYRGQGQPQHF

clone size: NA
V gene: TRBV7-2
J gene: TRBJ1-5
CDR3 protein: CASSFFRGNQPQHF

clone size: NA
V gene: TRBV7-9
J gene: TRBJ1-3
CDR3 protein: CASSSTKQGTASGNTIYF

clone size: NA
V gene: TRBV6-5
J gene: TRBJ1-6
CDR3 protein: CASSLRDDGNSPLHF

clone size: NA
V gene: TRBV27
J gene: TRBJ2-7
CDR3 protein: CASSSYSGSESYEQYF

clone size: NA
V gene: TRBV28
J gene: TRBJ2-4
CDR3 protein: CASTVTIGTGLAKNIQYF

clone size: NA
V gene: TRBV6-1
J gene: TRBJ1-1
CDR3 protein: CADREMNTEAFF

clone size: NA
V gene: TRBV7-6
J gene: TRBJ2-5
CDR3 protein: CASSLGGGLARETQYF

clone size: NA
V gene: TRBV30
J gene: TRBJ1-2
CDR3 protein: CAWSVGQASYGYTF

clone size: NA
V gene: TRBV6-5
J gene: TRBJ1-6
CDR3 protein: CASSSRTGANSPLHF

clone size: NA
V gene: TRBV2
J gene: TRBJ1-3
CDR3 protein: CASSEWGTQSSSGNTIYF

clone size: NA
V gene: TRBV7-2
J gene: TRBJ1-6
CDR3 protein: CASTPVLMGGYNSPLHF

clone size: NA
V gene: TRBV6-5
J gene: TRBJ2-3
CDR3 protein: CASSYTVGQADTQYF

clone size: NA
V gene: TRBV11-2
J gene: TRBJ2-3
CDR3 protein: CASSWGRDYYFTDTQYF

clone size: NA
V gene: TRBV27
J gene: TRBJ1-1
CDR3 protein: CASSLSTAGLGTEAFF

clone size: NA
V gene: TRBV30
J gene: TRBJ1-3
CDR3 protein: CALQGRGPGNTIYF

clone size: NA
V gene: TRBV30
J gene: TRBJ2-1
CDR3 protein: CAWGFSGGHYNEQFF

clone size: NA
V gene: TRBV27
J gene: TRBJ1-1
CDR3 protein: CASSLGAGSEAFF

clone size: NA
V gene: TRBV6-6
J gene: TRBJ2-1
CDR3 protein: CASREDSYNEQFF

clone size: NA
V gene: TRBV7-2
J gene: TRBJ2-1
CDR3 protein: CASRPKKLASNEQFF

clone size: NA
V gene: TRBV19
J gene: TRBJ2-1
CDR3 protein: CASSQGFYNEQFF

clone size: NA
V gene: TRBV7-9
J gene: TRBJ1-2
CDR3 protein: CASSYRSGQGSHTNYGYTF

clone size: NA
V gene: TRBV5-1
J gene: TRBJ2-7
CDR3 protein: CASSLAGISSYEQYF

clone size: NA
V gene: TRBV11-2
J gene: TRBJ2-7
CDR3 protein: CASSTYRDRDPYEQYF

clone size: NA
V gene: TRBV5-6
J gene: TRBJ2-5
CDR3 protein: CASRFGGRARDQETQYF

clone size: NA
V gene: TRBV5-1
J gene: TRBJ2-2
CDR3 protein: CASSLGGLTGELFF

clone size: NA
V gene: TRBV5-4
J gene: TRBJ2-3
CDR3 protein: CASSFGFTDTQYF

clone size: once
V gene: TRBV11-3
J gene: TRBJ2-2
CDR3 protein: CASSLGPNTGELFF

clone size: NA
V gene: TRBV25-1
J gene: TRBJ2-2
CDR3 protein: CASTLAGESGELFF

clone size: NA
V gene: TRBV20-1
J gene: TRBJ1-1
CDR3 protein: CSSAPRGEAFF

clone size: NA
V gene: TRBV6-5
J gene: TRBJ1-1
CDR3 protein: CASSLDRGNTEAFF

clone size: NA
V gene: TRBV28
J gene: TRBJ2-5
CDR3 protein: CASSLGREETQYF

clone size: NA
V gene: TRBV19
J gene: TRBJ1-2
CDR3 protein: CASSIRGGYTF

clone size: NA
V gene: TRBV25-1
J gene: TRBJ2-7
CDR3 protein: CASETGTSYYEQYF

clone size: NA
V gene: TRBV29-1
J gene: TRBJ1-1
CDR3 protein: CSATSTGGWTEAFF

clone size: NA
V gene: TRBV5-8
J gene: TRBJ2-1
CDR3 protein: CASSDTTGGNEQFF

clone size: NA
V gene: TRBV10-1
J gene: TRBJ2-2
CDR3 protein: CASSESTGASGELFF

clone size: NA
V gene: TRBV30
J gene: TRBJ2-1
CDR3 protein: CAWRVAGSSYNEQFF

clone size: NA
V gene: TRBV19
J gene: TRBJ1-1
CDR3 protein: CASTRTGNEAFF

clone size: NA
V gene: TRBV7-3
J gene: TRBJ2-1
CDR3 protein: CASSITGVNEQFF

clone size: NA
V gene: TRBV4-1
J gene: TRBJ1-1
CDR3 protein: CASSQDRGSTEAFF

clone size: NA
V gene: TRBV28
J gene: TRBJ1-1
CDR3 protein: CASTPTGQGTPEAFF

clone size: NA
V gene: TRBV5-4
J gene: TRBJ1-2
CDR3 protein: CASSTGQGGYTF

clone size: NA
V gene: TRBV28
J gene: TRBJ2-5
CDR3 protein: CASSKDRGGQYF

clone size: NA
V gene: TRBV4-1
J gene: TRBJ1-4
CDR3 protein: CASSQSAPWSEKLFF

clone size: NA
V gene: TRBV4-1
J gene: TRBJ2-3
CDR3 protein: CASSQTGTAYSTDTQYF